The rows below give T cell receptor beta chains drawn from one sample of a study of T cell responses to AZD1222 COVID-19 vaccine. Profiled with immunoSEQ multiplex PCR; TCRdb holds only in-frame clones, not every one. The sample yields approximately 140,000 clones, roughly 89% seen once. Source: peripheral blood, taken on day 0 of AZD1222 vaccination. The source is an adult in good health. CDR3s include the opening cysteine and the closing phenylalanine or tryptophan. The D gene is left open where the match is weak. Clone size is given for some rows only: seen once, a few or many times, or a class if the clone is expanded.

J,V,D,size,CDR3,DNA
TRBJ2-2,TRBV4-3,NA,NA,CASSLKGTGELFF,TGCGCCAGCAGCCTCAAGGGTACCGGGGAGCTGTTTTTT
TRBJ1-5,TRBV27,NA,NA,CASSRRNNQPQHF,TGTGCCAGCAGTCGGCGGAACAATCAGCCCCAGCATTTT
TRBJ2-1,TRBV7-9,NA,medium-sized,CASSLMSGADEQFF,TGTGCCAGCAGCTTAATGTCGGGGGCGGATGAGCAGTTCTTC
TRBJ2-7,TRBV7-3,NA,NA,CASSLTGGGAEQYF,TGTGCCAGCAGCTTAACGGGGGGAGGAGCGGAGCAGTACTTC
TRBJ1-2,TRBV18,NA,NA,CASSPQSVNGYTF,TGTGCCAGCTCACCACAGTCCGTGAATGGCTACACCTTC
TRBJ2-2,TRBV5-4,TRBD2,NA,CATYSGKPGELFF,TGTGCCACCTATAGCGGGAAGCCCGGGGAGCTGTTTTTT
TRBJ1-1,TRBV9,NA,NA,CASSVAGGAGRDTEAFF,TGTGCCAGCAGCGTAGCTGGGGGGGCAGGGAGGGACACTGAAGCTTTCTTT
TRBJ1-4,TRBV28,NA,NA,CASSPQGATNEKLFF,TGTGCCAGCTCGCCCCAAGGGGCGACTAATGAAAAACTGTTTTTT
TRBJ1-2,TRBV30,NA,once,CAWSLRSGYTF,TGTGCCTGGAGTCTAAGGTCTGGCTACACCTTC
TRBJ2-7,TRBV5-3,TRBD1,NA,CARSSQTGSYEQYF,TGTGCCAGAAGCTCCCAGACAGGGTCCTACGAGCAGTACTTC
TRBJ2-7,TRBV7-9,TRBD2,NA,CASRPAGTSLNEQYF,TGTGCCAGCAGGCCCGCCGGGACTAGCCTCAACGAGCAGTACTTC
TRBJ1-4,TRBV9,NA,NA,CASSTEKGRGEKLFF,TGTGCCAGCAGCACAGAGAAGGGCAGGGGAGAAAAACTGTTTTTT
TRBJ1-2,TRBV27,NA,NA,CASSFLPPQYGYTF,TGTGCCAGCAGTTTTCTCCCCCCGCAATATGGCTACACCTTC
TRBJ1-4,TRBV6-5,NA,NA,CASSRVANEKLFF,TGTGCCAGCAGCAGGGTTGCTAATGAAAAACTGTTTTTT
TRBJ2-2,TRBV4-1,NA,NA,CASSHTGELFF,TGCGCCAGCAGCCACACCGGGGAGCTGTTTTTT
TRBJ1-6,TRBV4-3,NA,NA,CASSQGRPSGSPLHF,TGCGCCAGCAGCCAAGGACGGCCTTCGGGTTCACCCCTCCACTTT
TRBJ2-7,TRBV19,NA,NA,CASSSNYEQYF,TGTGCCAGTAGTTCGAACTACGAGCAGTACTTC
TRBJ1-5,TRBV28,NA,NA,CASSDSLSNQPQHF,TGTGCCAGCAGCGACAGTCTTAGCAATCAGCCCCAGCATTTT
TRBJ1-5,TRBV30,NA,NA,CAWNLRLPRQPQHF,TGTGCCTGGAACCTAAGGTTGCCGCGGCAGCCCCAGCATTTT
TRBJ1-1,TRBV18,TRBD1,NA,CASSPLGQVNTEAFF,TGTGCCAGCTCACCCTTGGGACAGGTTAACACTGAAGCTTTCTTT
TRBJ2-3,TRBV5-4,NA,once,CACRRGSTDTQYF,TGTGCTTGTCGGAGGGGGAGCACAGATACGCAGTATTTT
TRBJ1-4,TRBV7-6,NA,NA,CASSQGPRLDEKLFF,TGTGCCAGCAGCCAAGGGCCCAGGTTGGATGAAAAACTGTTTTTT
TRBJ2-7,TRBV7-2,NA,NA,CASSLGRLADEQYF,TGTGCCAGCAGCTTAGGTCGGCTAGCCGACGAGCAGTACTTC
TRBJ2-7,TRBV7-8,NA,NA,CASSSPTAYEQYF,TGTGCCAGCAGCTCGCCGACGGCGTACGAGCAGTACTTC
TRBJ1-1,TRBV29-1,NA,NA,CSVVGPRPRGNTEAFF,TGCAGCGTTGTAGGTCCAAGGCCCAGGGGGAACACTGAAGCTTTCTTT
TRBJ1-1,TRBV7-6,TRBD1,NA,CASSPGQGNTEAFF,TGTGCCAGCAGCCCGGGACAGGGGAACACTGAAGCTTTCTTT
TRBJ2-2,TRBV11-3,TRBD2,NA,CASAAGGINTGELFF,TGTGCCAGTGCTGCGGGGGGGATTAACACCGGGGAGCTGTTTTTT
TRBJ2-1,TRBV11-3,TRBD1,NA,CASSLETGYPGEQFF,TGTGCCAGCAGCTTAGAGACAGGGTATCCAGGTGAGCAGTTCTTC
TRBJ2-4,TRBV7-9,TRBD1,NA,CASSPPRGTALAKNIQYF,TGTGCCAGCAGCCCCCCTAGGGGGACAGCCCTAGCCAAAAACATTCAGTACTTC
TRBJ2-6,TRBV6-4,NA,once,CASSSGGGGANVLTF,TGTGCCAGCAGTTCCGGGGGCGGTGGGGCCAACGTCCTGACTTTC
TRBJ2-2,TRBV11-2,TRBD2,NA,CASSLSGRRDGELFF,TGTGCCAGCAGCTTAAGCGGGAGAAGAGACGGGGAGCTGTTTTTT
TRBJ2-2,TRBV13,NA,NA,CASSSTNRQVNTGELFF,TGTGCCAGCAGCTCCACCAATCGACAGGTGAACACCGGGGAGCTGTTTTTT
TRBJ2-1,TRBV2,TRBD1,once,CASSSRGTGWNEQFF,TGTGCCAGCAGTTCTCGGGGGACAGGATGGAATGAGCAGTTCTTC
TRBJ2-7,TRBV30,NA,NA,CAWSVAAPTEQYF,TGTGCCTGGAGTGTAGCGGCCCCTACGGAGCAGTACTTC
TRBJ2-1,TRBV2,TRBD2,NA,CASSAGLELNEQFF,TGTGCCAGCAGTGCGGGACTAGAACTCAATGAGCAGTTCTTC
TRBJ2-1,TRBV15,TRBD2,once,CATSRAGGRSYNEQFF,TGTGCCACCAGCAGAGCGGGAGGCCGGTCCTACAATGAGCAGTTCTTC
TRBJ2-7,TRBV6-5,NA,NA,CASRLTSSAQYF,TGTGCCAGCAGACTCACCTCATCAGCGCAGTACTTC
TRBJ2-7,TRBV5-5,NA,NA,CASSLWVTGTGSYEQYF,TGTGCCAGCAGCTTGTGGGTAACCGGGACGGGGAGCTACGAGCAGTACTTC
TRBJ1-2,TRBV6-5,NA,NA,CASSWIGGSRYTF,TGTGCCAGCAGTTGGATAGGGGGTTCTCGCTACACCTTC
TRBJ2-1,TRBV11-3,NA,NA,CASSFIGSYNEQFF,TGTGCCAGCAGCTTCATTGGCTCCTACAATGAGCAGTTCTTC
TRBJ1-2,TRBV28,TRBD1,NA,CASSLTGGGYTF,TGTGCCAGCAGTCTTACAGGGGGTGGCTACACCTTC
TRBJ1-5,TRBV30,NA,NA,CAWSVRGSGVEPQHF,TGTGCCTGGAGTGTTCGAGGGTCGGGGGTAGAGCCCCAGCATTTT
TRBJ1-2,TRBV6-1,NA,NA,CASSERGSSYYGYTF,TGTGCCAGCAGTGAAAGAGGGTCCTCCTACTATGGCTACACCTTC
TRBJ1-6,TRBV9,TRBD1,NA,CASSDGPGQGRASPLHF,TGTGCCAGCAGCGACGGCCCAGGACAGGGCCGGGCCTCACCCCTCCACTTT
TRBJ1-1,TRBV4-3,NA,once,CASSQEQGGTEAFF,TGCGCCAGCAGCCAAGAACAAGGGGGGACTGAAGCTTTCTTT
TRBJ1-6,TRBV5-1,NA,NA,CASSTRQPNSPLHF,TGCGCCAGCAGCACGAGACAGCCTAATTCACCCCTCCACTTT
TRBJ1-1,TRBV5-6,TRBD1,NA,CASSLEGRGHTEAFF,TGTGCCAGCAGCTTGGAGGGCAGGGGGCACACTGAAGCTTTCTTT
TRBJ2-3,TRBV13,TRBD2,NA,CASSKMRRSSGITSTDTQYF,TGTGCCAGCAGCAAAATGCGGAGGTCTAGCGGGATCACTAGCACAGATACGCAGTATTTT
TRBJ1-1,TRBV11-3,NA,NA,CASSPQTGLGAFF,TGTGCCAGCAGCCCCCAAACAGGGTTGGGAGCTTTCTTT